These 22 T cell receptor beta chains were all obtained from the same sample, sequenced in a study of molecular identifiers for immune sequencing clone quantification. TCRdb reprocessed the PCR reads via MiXCR and lists one record per CDR3 protein. Of 35,000 to 45,000 distinct CDR3 sequences in the sample, roughly 19% are singletons; the top ten hold more than 0.9%. The source material was naive CD8+ T cells from blood, with Jurkat cell RNA spiked in. As for subset: FACS-sorted CD8+CD4-CCR7+CD45RA+ naive T cells. These receptors originate from a human donor in good health. Some libraries in this study had Jurkat cell RNA spiked in.

Many counts were recorded for this clonotype. The V and J genes are TRBV5-6 and TRBJ2-3; D perhaps matches TRBD1 (5 bases). CDR1 SGHDT and CDR2 YYEEEE come from the germline V gene. The CDR3 totals 16 residues. V was pared by 1 base and J by 5 bases, with 17 bases between. DNA for the CDR3: TGTGCCAGCAGCTTGTTGGTGACAGCCGAAAGAGATACGCAGTATTTT. Its protein is CASSLLVTAERDTQYF. Looking up the rest from reference TRBV5-6 and TRBJ2-3 gives the full variable domain: DAGVTQSPTHLIKTRGQQVTLRCSPKSGHDTVSWYQQALGQGPQFIFQYYEEEERQRGNFPDRFSGHQFPNYSSELNVNALLLGDSALYLCASSLLVTAERDTQYFGPGTRLTVL.

This clonotype has a handful of counts. This chain joins TRBV4-2 and TRBJ1-4, with no clear D. Deletions cut 0 bases from V and 6 bases from J, with 8 bases between. This CDR3 has 14 amino acids. Germline loops: CDR1 LGHNA, CDR2 YNFKEQ. The DNA for the CDR3 is TGTGCCAGCAGCCAAGAATATAGGGATGAAAAACTGTTTTTT. Protein sequence: CASSQEYRDEKLFF.

This clonotype was counted ten times or more. The chain uses TRBV5-3 and TRBJ2-7, with unresolved D. TRBV5-3 belongs to the ORF category, with a function that is uncertain. The CDR3 covers 13 residues. Trimming removed 8 bases from V and 10 bases from J, with 22 bases in between. CDR3 protein: CASSLGNSYEQYF. The CDR3 bases are TGTGCCAGCTCTCTCGGCAACTCCTATGAACAGTACTTC.

This clonotype was observed many times. The J gene is TRBJ2-1, the V gene TRBV29-1, with TRBD1 as a possible D gene (6 bases). CDR1 SQVTM and CDR2 ANQGSEA come from the germline V gene. Trimming removed 4 bases at V and 4 bases at J, with 35 bases between. The CDR3 consists of 21 residues. The CDR3 protein is CSVVVGLGAGATALYYNEQFF. CDR3 DNA sequence: TGCAGCGTTGTGGTCGGGCTCGGGGCAGGGGCCACGGCCTTATATTACAATGAGCAGTTCTTC.

Ten or more counts support this clonotype. V gene TRBV6-1 combines with J gene TRBJ2-3; D not certain. V was trimmed by 5 bases and J by 6 bases, leaving 9 bases between them. Germline lookup yields CDR1 MNHNS and CDR2 SASEGT. This CDR3 has 12 residues. The chain's CDR3 is CASSPNGDTQYF. The CDR3 DNA is TGTGCCAGCAGTCCTAATGGCGATACGCAGTATTTT.

At least ten counts were recorded for this clonotype. The chain combines TRBV4-3 with TRBJ2-5, with 7 positions matching TRBD1. J gave up 2 bases and V 0 bases, and 6 bases lay outside the gene matches. The CDR3 has 16 residues. Germline V gives CDR1 LGHNA, CDR2 YSLEER. DNA of the CDR3: TGCGCCAGCAGCCAAGATCGGGGACAGATACAAGAGACCCAGTACTTC. Amino acids: CASSQDRGQIQETQYF.

With regard to this clonotype: A single base separates this from a much larger clone, so it may be a read error. This chain links TRBV7-9 with TRBJ2-5, with a possible D match to TRBD2 (5 bases). CDR3 length equals 15 residues. V lost 4 bases and J lost 3, with 15 bases in between. The germline gives CDR1 SEHNR, CDR2 FQNEAQ (reference sequence). CDR3 coding DNA: TGTGCCAGCAGCTCAGTTCGCAGCGGAGAAGAGACCCAGTACTTC. Its protein product is CASSSVRSGEETQYF.

This clonotype showed up many times. The chain links TRBV5-1 to TRBJ2-1, with 14 bases matching TRBD2. Germline assignment: CDR1 SGHRS and CDR2 YFSETQ. The CDR3 has 18 amino acids. Trimming took 3 bases from V and 10 from J; bases not matched to a gene: 15. The CDR3: CASSSGLAGAPVSGEQFF. CDR3 nucleotide sequence: TGCGCCAGCAGCTCGGGACTAGCGGGGGCGCCTGTATCGGGGGAGCAGTTCTTC.

For this clonotype: A much larger clone differs from this one at a single base, so this may be a read error. The genes are TRBV4-1 and TRBJ2-1; TRBD2 aligns across 10 bases. The length of the CDR3 is 17 residues. The V gene's germline CDR1 is MGHRA and CDR2 YSYEKL. CDR3 sequence: CASSQEPAGGPYNDQFF. The CDR3 DNA reads TGCGCCAGCAGCCAAGAGCCAGCGGGGGGGCCCTACAATGATCAGTTCTTC.

This clonotype was counted ten times or more. V and J are TRBV19 and TRBJ2-1; weak D call: TRBD2 (6 bases). Germline V lookup: CDR1 LNHDA, CDR2 SQIVND (reference sequence). The CDR3 runs to 12 residues. Trimming removed 6 bases at V and 5 bases at J, with 8 bases between. CDR3 region: CASRLAHNEQFF. Written as DNA, the CDR3 is TGTGCCAGTAGACTAGCTCACAATGAGCAGTTCTTC.

As for this clonotype: A much larger clonotype is one base distant, so this may be a read error. The gene calls are TRBV19 and TRBJ1-1, with D maybe TRBD1 (5 bases). Germline V lookup: CDR1 LNHDA, CDR2 SQIVND (reference sequence). The CDR3 has 16 amino acids. The CDR3 DNA follows: TGTGCCAGTAGCCAAGCGTTTCCAGGGTCGAACACTGGAGCTTTCTTT. As protein: CASSQAFPGSNTGAFF.

Many counts were recorded for this clonotype. V usage is TRBV19 and J usage is TRBJ2-7, with 7 bases lining up with TRBD2. The germline V gene encodes CDR1 LNHDA and CDR2 SQIVND (reference sequence). The CDR3 sequence is 15 residues long. The ends lost 5 bases at V and 1 base at J; junction bases unmatched: 8. The CDR3, as DNA: TGTGCCAGTAGTCCCGGCGTGGGGGGGTCCTACGAGCAGTACTTC. It translates to CASSPGVGGSYEQYF. Complete variable domain (other parts from reference TRBV19 and TRBJ2-7): DGGITQSPKYLFRKEGQNVTLSCEQNLNHDAMYWYRQDPGQGLRLIYYSQIVNDFQKGDIAEGYSVSREKKESFPLTVTSAQKNPTAFYLCASSPGVGGSYEQYFGPGTRLTVT.

This clonotype has only a few counts. DNA of the CDR3: TGTGCCAGCAGTTCGCAACTAGCGACGAACACCGGGGAGCTGTTTTTT. The encoded protein is CASSSQLATNTGELFF. The rearrangement links TRBV27 to TRBJ2-2; 7 bases align to TRBD2. Trimming removed 4 bases from V and 0 bases from J; junction bases left unmatched: 5. The CDR3 is made up of 16 amino acids. In germline, CDR1 is MNHEY, CDR2 SMNVEV (reference sequence).

This clonotype was counted many times. The genes are TRBV6-5 and TRBJ2-7, with 8 bases lining up with TRBD2. The CDR3 has 13 residues. Trimming cost V 6 bases and J 4 bases; bases outside gene matches: 5. Looked up from germline, CDR1 is MNHEY and CDR2 is SVGAGI. CDR3 in amino acids: CASSRGGWYEQYF. The CDR3 DNA reads as TGTGCCAGCAGCCGGGGGGGCTGGTACGAGCAGTACTTC.

This clonotype counts as medium-sized. This chain links TRBV6-1 with TRBJ2-3; no clear D. The V end was cut by 0 bases, the J end by 0 bases, with 13 bases between. There are 17 residues in the CDR3. The germline CDR1 and CDR2 sequences are MNHNS and SASEGT. The CDR3: CASSEAAVPESTDTQYF. The DNA for the CDR3 is TGTGCCAGCAGTGAAGCCGCCGTCCCGGAAAGCACAGATACGCAGTATTTT.

This chain links TRBV19 with TRBJ2-7, with 7 bases lining up with TRBD1. Germline CDR1 LNHDA, CDR2 SQIVND (reference sequence). The CDR3 sequence is 14 residues long. V was pared by 0 bases and J by 3 bases, with 2 bases of the junction left unmatched. DNA of the CDR3: TGTGCCAGTAGTATAGAGGCAGGGGGCTACGAGCAGTACTTC. Translation: CASSIEAGGYEQYF.

J is TRBJ2-7 and V is TRBV2; TRBD1 is a possible D gene (5 bases). The CDR3 has 12 residues. Looked up from germline, CDR1 is SNHLY and CDR2 is FYNNEI. Trimming shortened V by 9 bases and J by 5 bases, and 14 bases separated the two germline ends. The CDR3 sequence is CASRSGLHEQYF. CDR3 bases: TGTGCCAGTCGGTCAGGGCTGCACGAGCAGTACTTC.

This clonotype was recorded a few times. The chain is built from TRBV6-1 and TRBJ2-2; 7 bases line up with TRBD1. The CDR3 sequence is 16 residues long. J gave up 6 bases and V 2 bases, and 9 bases lay outside the gene matches. Germline V gives CDR1 MNHNS, CDR2 SASEGT. CDR3 bases: TGTGCCAGCAGTGAACTCGAGACAGGGTTCCCCGGGGAGCTGTTTTTT. Translated: CASSELETGFPGELFF.

The rearrangement uses TRBV7-9 and TRBJ2-3, with TRBD2 identical over 7 bases. Germline V gives CDR1 SEHNR, CDR2 FQNEAQ (reference sequence). The junction had 13 bases not matched to a gene; V was cut back by 5 bases and J by 5 bases. The CDR3 is 16 residues long. The CDR3, as DNA: TGTGCCAGCAGCCCACTAGTGGGAGGGCTAAAAGATACGCAGTATTTT. Its protein is CASSPLVGGLKDTQYF.

This clonotype was seen a handful of times. The gene calls are TRBV12-3 or TRBV12-4 and TRBJ2-3; TRBD2 is a possible D gene (5 bases). This CDR3 has 15 amino acids. V was pared by 3 bases and J by 0 bases, with 10 bases between. CDR3 protein: CASSFIATSTDTQYF. Written as DNA, the CDR3 is TGTGCCAGCAGTTTTATAGCGACTAGCACAGATACGCAGTATTTT.

The chain employs TRBV27 and TRBJ1-6; TRBD1 aligns across 11 bases. The germline V gene encodes CDR1 MNHEY and CDR2 SMNVEV (reference sequence). J lost 9 bases, V lost 2 bases, and 3 bases had no gene match. The CDR3 consists of 15 residues. CDR3 amino acids: CASSLAGQGVSPLHF. The CDR3, as DNA: TGTGCCAGCAGTTTAGCGGGACAGGGGGTTTCACCCCTCCACTTT.

Remarks on this clonotype: This may arise from a read error, as a much more abundant clone is one base away. The conserved final phenylalanine or tryptophan is absent from the CDR3, which likely points to a read error. V is TRBV13 and J is TRBJ2-3; D is possibly TRBD1 (6 bases). CDR1 is PRHDT, CDR2 FYEKMQ, per germline (reference sequence). Trimming took 4 bases from V and 5 from J, leaving 13 bases between them. The CDR3 has 14 residues. CDR3 region: CASSSGESGDTQYL. The CDR3 DNA reads as TGTGCCAGCAGCTCAGGGGAGTCGGGAGATACGCAGTATCTT.